This TCR beta chain is from a study of blood T cell repertoires in COVID-19. Study background: Material from acute and convalescent COVID-19 was sourced from the United States, Italy and Spain. T cells, B-cell-depleted T cells, or PBMCs supplied cDNA or gDNA.

How the authors handled the data: Quantification of nucleated cells was approximated via reference gene primer amplification. Profiled with immunoSEQ multiplex PCR; TCRdb holds only in-frame clones, not every one. V, J and clone size derive from that table, while D and trimming were established from the DNA sequence. The repertoire holds 150,000 to 200,000 clones, around 84% seen once, with approximately 3.3% in the top ten. The CDR3 length is 15 residues. The germline gives CDR1 LNHDA, CDR2 SQIVND (reference sequence). V gave up 4 bases and J gave up 5 bases, with 17 bases separating them. This TCR came from a human donor with acute or convalescent COVID-19. The donor label of this sample is uncertain. The specimen was peripheral blood. This chain connects TRBV19 to TRBJ1-1; no firm D call. The CDR3 DNA reads as TGTGCCAGTAGTACTCGTCGGAGGCAGAGAACTGAAGCTTTCTTT. Residues: CASSTRRRQRTEAFF.